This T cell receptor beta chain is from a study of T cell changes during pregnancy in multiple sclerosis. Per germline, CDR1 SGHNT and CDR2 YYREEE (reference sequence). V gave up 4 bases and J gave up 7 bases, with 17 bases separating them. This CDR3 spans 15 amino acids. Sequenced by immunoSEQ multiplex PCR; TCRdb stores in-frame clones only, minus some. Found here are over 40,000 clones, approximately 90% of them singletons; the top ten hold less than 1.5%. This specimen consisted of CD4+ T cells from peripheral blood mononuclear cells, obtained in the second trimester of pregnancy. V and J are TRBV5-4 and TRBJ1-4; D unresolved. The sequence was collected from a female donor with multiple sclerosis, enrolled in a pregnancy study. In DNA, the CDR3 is TGTGCCAGCAGCCCGGGCCTTCCGGAGGGTGAAAAACTGTTTTTT. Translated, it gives CASSPGLPEGEKLFF.